A selection of T cell receptor beta chains follows, all from one sample in a study of T cell responses to AZD1222 COVID-19 vaccine. Sequencing was performed with immunoSEQ multiplex PCR; in TCRdb, only in-frame clones are kept and a portion is missing. Here the sample spans roughly 120,000 clones, about 85% being singletons. The sample here was peripheral blood, taken on day 0 of AZD1222 vaccination. Receptors originate from an adult in good health. Both conserved end residues are part of each CDR3. Each record gives: V gene, clone size, J gene, D gene, CDR3 DNA, CDR3 protein. The D gene is left open where the match is weak. Size is stated for part of the rows, as once, few or many counts, or as a class when the clone is expanded.

v_call: TRBV28
clone_size: -
j_call: TRBJ1-5
d_call: TRBD1
cdr3_nt: TGTGCCAGCAGTTTATTGTCGGCAGGGGGACTCAATCAGCCCCAGCATTTT
cdr3_aa: CASSLLSAGGLNQPQHF

v_call: TRBV18
clone_size: once
j_call: TRBJ2-6
d_call: TRBD1
cdr3_nt: TGTGCCAGCTCACCGTGGGACAGGGGGTTGGCTGGGGCCAACGTCCTGACTTTC
cdr3_aa: CASSPWDRGLAGANVLTF

v_call: TRBV10-3
clone_size: -
j_call: TRBJ2-1
d_call: TRBD1
cdr3_nt: TGTGCCATCAGTGGGACAGGGGACCATAAAAATGAGCAGTTCTTC
cdr3_aa: CAISGTGDHKNEQFF

v_call: TRBV6-5
clone_size: -
j_call: TRBJ2-5
d_call: TRBD2
cdr3_nt: TGTGCCACCCAGGCGGGAGGCCTCCAAGAGACCCAGTACTTC
cdr3_aa: CATQAGGLQETQYF

v_call: TRBV7-2
clone_size: few
j_call: TRBJ1-1
d_call: -
cdr3_nt: TGTGCCAGCACCTGGGGGGCGAACACTGAAGCTTTCTTT
cdr3_aa: CASTWGANTEAFF

v_call: TRBV3-1/TRBV3-2
clone_size: -
j_call: TRBJ1-5
d_call: -
cdr3_nt: TGTGCCAGCAGCCTGAGCAATCAGCCCCAGCATTTT
cdr3_aa: CASSLSNQPQHF

v_call: TRBV7-3
clone_size: -
j_call: TRBJ2-2
d_call: TRBD2
cdr3_nt: TGTGCCAGCAGCCTCGGACTAGGCACCGGGGAGCTGTTTTTT
cdr3_aa: CASSLGLGTGELFF

v_call: TRBV27
clone_size: -
j_call: TRBJ2-1
d_call: TRBD1
cdr3_nt: TGTGCCAGCAGTTTATGGACAGGGTGGGGATACTACAATGAGCAGTTCTTC
cdr3_aa: CASSLWTGWGYYNEQFF

v_call: TRBV19
clone_size: -
j_call: TRBJ2-3
d_call: -
cdr3_nt: TGTGCCAGTAGCGAACAGGAGAGCACAGATACGCAGTATTTT
cdr3_aa: CASSEQESTDTQYF

v_call: TRBV28
clone_size: -
j_call: TRBJ1-1
d_call: -
cdr3_nt: TGTGCCAGCAGCCAAAACAGGGTGGGGAACACTGAAGCTTTCTTT
cdr3_aa: CASSQNRVGNTEAFF

v_call: TRBV25-1
clone_size: once
j_call: TRBJ2-7
d_call: -
cdr3_nt: TGTGCCAGCAGTGAGAGGCTCCCTCCCTACGAGCAGTACTTC
cdr3_aa: CASSERLPPYEQYF

v_call: TRBV19
clone_size: -
j_call: TRBJ1-4
d_call: -
cdr3_nt: TGTGCCAGTTCCGGGATGGAACGACAAAAACTGTTTTTT
cdr3_aa: CASSGMERQKLFF

v_call: TRBV5-1
clone_size: -
j_call: TRBJ2-5
d_call: -
cdr3_nt: TGCGCCAGCCGATCCATAATGGGGGAAGAGACCCAGTACTTC
cdr3_aa: CASRSIMGEETQYF

v_call: TRBV7-6
clone_size: -
j_call: TRBJ2-2
d_call: TRBD1
cdr3_nt: TGTGCCAGCAGCTTACGATACAGAGCACGGGACAGCTGGAACACCGGGGAGCTGTTTTTT
cdr3_aa: CASSLRYRARDSWNTGELFF

v_call: TRBV21-1
clone_size: few
j_call: TRBJ2-7
d_call: -
cdr3_nt: TGTGCCAGCAGCAACGCCCTCCTCTGTGGGAGTACTCCCTGCGAGCAGTACTTC
cdr3_aa: CASSNALLCGSTPCEQYF

v_call: TRBV5-6
clone_size: few
j_call: TRBJ1-2
d_call: TRBD1
cdr3_nt: TGTGCCAGCAGCTCCGTTGACAGGGTGGGCGGCTACACCTTC
cdr3_aa: CASSSVDRVGGYTF

v_call: TRBV6-5
clone_size: -
j_call: TRBJ2-7
d_call: -
cdr3_nt: TGTGCCAGCAGCTTTCAAGGACCGATCTACGAGCAGTACTTC
cdr3_aa: CASSFQGPIYEQYF

v_call: TRBV7-9
clone_size: -
j_call: TRBJ1-6
d_call: -
cdr3_nt: TGTGCCAGCAGCTTATTGTCTAATTCACCCCTCCACTTT
cdr3_aa: CASSLLSNSPLHF

v_call: TRBV6-5
clone_size: -
j_call: TRBJ1-1
d_call: -
cdr3_nt: TGTGCCAGCAGTTACGACAGGCGTGAAGCTTTCTTT
cdr3_aa: CASSYDRREAFF

v_call: TRBV24-1
clone_size: -
j_call: TRBJ1-2
d_call: -
cdr3_nt: TGTGCCACCAGTGATCCCCGCCGGGACAATTTTTATGGCTACACCTTC
cdr3_aa: CATSDPRRDNFYGYTF